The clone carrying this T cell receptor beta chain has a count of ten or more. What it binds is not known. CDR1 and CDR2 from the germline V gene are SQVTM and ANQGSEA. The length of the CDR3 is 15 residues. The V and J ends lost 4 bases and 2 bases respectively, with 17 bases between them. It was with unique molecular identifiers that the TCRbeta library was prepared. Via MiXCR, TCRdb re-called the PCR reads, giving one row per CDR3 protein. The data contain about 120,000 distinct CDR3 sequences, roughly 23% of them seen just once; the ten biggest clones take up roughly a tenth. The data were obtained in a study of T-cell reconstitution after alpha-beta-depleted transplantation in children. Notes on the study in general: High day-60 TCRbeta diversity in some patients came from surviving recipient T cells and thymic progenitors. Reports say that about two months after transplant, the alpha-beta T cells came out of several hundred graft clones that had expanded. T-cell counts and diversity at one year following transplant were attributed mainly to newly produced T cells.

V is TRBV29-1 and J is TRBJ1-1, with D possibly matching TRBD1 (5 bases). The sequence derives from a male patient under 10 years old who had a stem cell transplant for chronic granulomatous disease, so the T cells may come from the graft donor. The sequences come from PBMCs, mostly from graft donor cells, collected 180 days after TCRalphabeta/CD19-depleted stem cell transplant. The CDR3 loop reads CSVGFRGRLNTEAFF. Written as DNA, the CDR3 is TGCAGCGTTGGTTTCCGGGGCCGATTAAACACTGAAGCTTTCTTT.